This passage covers 8 T cell receptor beta chains from one sample sequenced in a study of post-analysis software for immune sequencing data (dated by TCRdb to 2014 to 2015). What the research found in general, with its limitations: Roughly 5 TRBV segments, including TRBV5-6, TRBV5-1 and TRBV20-1, were significantly more frequent in patients than controls.

These receptors have no known antigen. Receptors were amplified or captured by PCR. Data came from an Illumina HiSeq 2500. To reduce PCR and sequencing biases, unique molecular identifiers were incorporated into the TCR beta cDNA libraries. The public sequencing data were trimmed at Q25 with fastp and processed into clonotypes with MiXCR by TCRdb, which kept only in-frame beta chains. CDR3 protein sequences are deduplicated, and each keeps its most common genes and DNA. For this sample the table gives 380,000 or so distinct CDR3 sequences, of which less than 40% were detected only once. In total, the top ten clones hold 13% of the sample. Sequencing was performed on blood. The receptors were gathered from a girl aged 10 to 17 with multiple sclerosis.

The V and J genes are TRBV6-2 or TRBV6-3 and TRBJ2-1, with 12 positions matching TRBD2. CDR3 length: 17 residues. Unmatched junction bases numbered 14, after V lost 6 bases and J lost 8 bases. Germline CDR1 MNHEY, CDR2 SVGEGT. CDR3 DNA sequence: TGTGCCAGCAGCTCCAACCCTAGCGGGGGGGCCTGGGATGAGCAGTTCTTC. It translates to CASSSNPSGGAWDEQFF.

This clonotype was counted ten times or more. The CDR3 nucleotides are TGCGCCAGCAGATACCTACAGGGGAGCTCCTACGAGCAGTACTTC. Residues: CASRYLQGSSYEQYF. This chain links TRBV5-1 with TRBJ2-7; 7 bases are a match to TRBD1. The germline V gene encodes CDR1 SGHRS and CDR2 YFSETQ. CDR3 size: 15 residues. The junction had 8 bases not matched to a gene; V was cut back by 5 bases and J by 0 bases.

A single count supports this clonotype. The chain is built from TRBV7-9 and TRBJ1-2; TRBD1 aligns across 10 bases. The CDR3 runs to 14 residues. The V segment lost 6 bases and the J segment 7 bases; nucleotides outside the gene matches: 8. Germline loops: CDR1 SEHNR, CDR2 FQNEAQ (reference sequence). Here the CDR3 reads CASSPRDRGFGYTF. The CDR3 DNA follows: TGTGCCAGCAGTCCCCGGGACAGGGGTTTTGGCTACACCTTC. Variable domain in full (rest from reference TRBV7-9 and TRBJ1-2): DTGVSQNPRHKITKRGQNVTFRCDPISEHNRLYWYRQTLGQGPEFLTYFQNEAQLEKSRLLSDRFSAERPKGSFSTLEIQRTEQGDSAMYLCASSPRDRGFGYTFGSGTRLTVV.

The gene calls are TRBV29-1 and TRBJ1-5, with D uncertain. The CDR3 loop spans 13 amino acids. Germline-derived CDR1 and CDR2 are SQVTM and ANQGSEA. Trimming removed 7 bases from V and 3 bases from J, with 13 bases in between. CDR3 in amino acids: CSARGQPNQPQHF. CDR3 nucleotide sequence: TGCAGCGCTCGTGGGCAGCCCAATCAGCCCCAGCATTTT. Full variable domain (remainder filled in from reference TRBV29-1 and TRBJ1-5): SAVISQKPSRDICQRGTSLTIQCQVDSQVTMMFWYRQQPGQSLTLIATANQGSEATYESGFVIDKFPISRPNLTFSTLTVSNMSPEDSSIYLCSARGQPNQPQHFGDGTRLSIL.

The chain uses TRBV18 and TRBJ2-6; D gene unclear. CDR3 length: 16 amino acids. The V gene lost 2 bases and the J gene lost 2 bases, with 10 bases spanning the gap. Germline assignment: CDR1 KGHSH and CDR2 LQKENI. This CDR3 is CASSPSVGPGANVLTF. CDR3 nucleotide sequence: TGTGCCAGCTCACCAAGCGTAGGTCCTGGGGCCAACGTCCTGACTTTC.

The rearrangement uses TRBV7-9 and TRBJ2-1, with unresolved D. There are 13 residues in the CDR3. Trimming removed 5 bases at V and 6 bases at J, with 11 bases between. Germline V gives CDR1 SEHNR, CDR2 FQNEAQ (reference sequence). The CDR3 here is CASSPKGPNEQFF. CDR3 nucleotides: TGTGCCAGCAGCCCAAAAGGCCCCAATGAGCAGTTCTTC.

The chain combines TRBV2 with TRBJ2-6, with D unresolved. The germline gives CDR1 SNHLY, CDR2 FYNNEI. With 8 bases removed from V and 0 bases from J, the gap between germline ends came to 14 bases. The CDR3 contains 16 residues. The CDR3 loop reads CASLRSQISGANVLTF. DNA of the CDR3: TGTGCCAGCCTGAGATCCCAGATCTCTGGGGCCAACGTCCTGACTTTC.

The V gene is TRBV27, the J gene TRBJ1-2; TRBD1 matches at 8 bases. Germline CDR1 reads MNHEY; CDR2 reads SMNVEV (reference sequence). V shed 3 bases, J shed 3 bases, and the junction held 9 bases outside the gene matches. This CDR3 has 16 amino acids. The CDR3 loop is CASSLDREAHHYGYTF. CDR3 in DNA: TGTGCCAGCAGTTTGGACAGGGAGGCGCATCACTATGGCTACACCTTC.